The clone carrying this TCR beta chain was counted a single time. The sample belongs to a study of blood T cell repertoires in COVID-19. Looking at the study overall: Samples of COVID-19 (acute and convalescent) were obtained from the United States, Italy and Spain. T cells, B-cell-depleted T cells, or PBMCs supplied cDNA or gDNA.

The CDR3 spans 17 residues. The junction had 4 bases not matched to a gene; V was cut back by 9 bases and J by 0 bases. Germline V gene data show CDR1 as MDHEN and CDR2 as SYDVKM. The method was immunoSEQ multiplex PCR; TCRdb's version includes in-frame clones alone and lacks a portion of them. The profile shows 150,000 to 200,000 clones, around 80% of them singletons. The sequence was collected from a woman of 80 years or more with acute or convalescent COVID-19. Specimen: peripheral blood. The chain couples TRBV28 to TRBJ2-6, with 14 bases matching TRBD2. Written as DNA, the CDR3 is TGTGCCAGTGGGACTAGCGGGGGAGCCTCTGGGGCCAACGTCCTGACTTTC. Amino acid sequence: CASGTSGGASGANVLTF.